Following are 30 T cell receptor beta chains from one sample sequenced in a study of human T cells and chemical hapten exposure. MiXCR, run by TCRdb on the RACE reads, gives a single entry per CDR3 protein. The top ten clones hold around 1.6% of a sample with some 50,000 distinct CDR3 sequences, 3.5% to 4.5% of them seen once. Indicated time point: healthy volunteer bleed at 2 weeks. From whole blood left unfractionated, total RNA was extracted. Sequencing used whole blood. The receptor source for this set is a female donor in good health. Some clones in this sample may be carry-over from other donors' samples.

In its sample, this clonotype was seen many times. V gene TRBV4-2 combines with J gene TRBJ1-1, with TRBD1 matching 11 bases. After removal of 3 bases from V and 2 bases from J, the junction contained 2 bases not matched to a gene. Germline CDR1 is LGHNA and CDR2 is YNFKEQ. The CDR3 length is 15 residues. The CDR3: CASSQGQGVNTEAFF. In nucleotides, the CDR3 is TGTGCCAGCAGCCAGGGACAGGGGGTAAACACTGAAGCTTTCTTT.

This clonotype showed up many times. V gene TRBV20-1 combines with J gene TRBJ2-3; D is perhaps TRBD1 (5 bases). The CDR3 contains 15 residues. V gave up 2 bases and J gave up 3 bases, with 15 bases separating them. In germline, CDR1 is DFQATT, CDR2 SNEGSKA (reference sequence). In DNA form, the CDR3 reads TGCAGTGCTAGAATTCCCAGGGATTATACAGATACGCAGTATTTT. As protein: CSARIPRDYTDTQYF.

This clonotype turned up a few times. The chain recombines TRBV6-5 with TRBJ1-2, with 9 nucleotides matching TRBD1. This CDR3 is built from 14 residues. Losses at the gene ends were 2 bases for V and 3 bases for J; bases not matched to a gene: 1. CDR1 and CDR2 (germline): MNHEY, SVGAGI. The CDR3 is CASSYGDRDYGYTF. CDR3 coding DNA: TGTGCCAGCAGTTACGGGGACAGGGACTATGGCTACACCTTC.

The rearrangement uses TRBV4-2 and TRBJ2-1; 9 bases are shared with TRBD2. The CDR3 runs to 13 residues. The junction had 4 bases not matched to a gene; V was cut back by 11 bases and J by 2 bases. Per germline, CDR1 LGHNA and CDR2 YNFKEQ. The CDR3 nucleotides read TGTGCCTCTAGCGGGATACCCTACAATGAGCAGTTCTTC. Its translation: CASSGIPYNEQFF.

This clonotype was observed many times. This sequence joins TRBV6-5 and TRBJ1-6; the D gene is possibly TRBD1 (5 bases). The CDR3 is 18 residues long. Looked up from germline, CDR1 is MNHEY and CDR2 is SVGAGI. The germline V and J ends were trimmed by 6 bases and 6 bases, with 24 bases remaining between them. The DNA of the CDR3 is TGTGCCAGCAGCATTGTCGGGGGGATCCAGGGTACTAATTCACCCCTCCACTTT. Amino acids: CASSIVGGIQGTNSPLHF.

This clonotype was counted ten times or more. The chain links TRBV12-3 or TRBV12-4 to TRBJ1-6; D ambiguous. Trimming removed 3 bases at V and 7 bases at J, with 10 bases between. The CDR3 sequence is 14 residues long. CDR3 sequence: CASSFTDRNSPLHF. The CDR3, as DNA: TGTGCCAGCAGTTTCACGGATAGAAATTCACCCCTCCACTTT.

Many counts were recorded for this clonotype. The chain links TRBV10-3 to TRBJ1-2; D may be TRBD1 (5 bases). This CDR3 has 15 amino acids. CDR1 and CDR2 from the germline V gene are ENHRY and SYGVKD. Trimming took off 0 bases at V and 2 bases at J, with 10 bases between the two ends. The CDR3 loop reads CAISESNDRNYGYTF. In DNA form, the CDR3 reads TGTGCCATCAGTGAGTCGAACGACAGAAACTATGGCTACACCTTC.

This clonotype appeared many times. The J gene is TRBJ1-1, the V gene TRBV5-1; no reliable D call. Germline loops: CDR1 SGHRS, CDR2 YFSETQ. V lost 3 bases and J 5 bases, leaving 14 bases between the germline ends. The CDR3 is made up of 14 amino acids. CDR3 nucleotide sequence: TGCGCCAGCAGCTCGTCAAGGGTCGTGACTGAAGCTTTCTTT. Its protein product is CASSSSRVVTEAFF.

The V gene is TRBV28, the J gene TRBJ2-7, with unresolved D. V gave up 9 bases and J gave up 5 bases, with 17 bases separating them. The CDR3 runs to 13 residues. In germline, CDR1 is MDHEN, CDR2 SYDVKM. CDR3 sequence reads: CASIDVTADEQYF. CDR3 DNA sequence: TGTGCCAGTATAGACGTTACCGCCGACGAGCAGTACTTC.

This clonotype was observed at least ten times. The chain links TRBV7-2 to TRBJ1-5; 8 bases are shared with TRBD1. J gave up 7 bases and V 4 bases, and 6 bases lay outside the gene matches. Germline assignment: CDR1 SGHTA and CDR2 FQGNSA. The CDR3 covers 14 residues. Written as DNA, the CDR3 is TGTGCCAGCAGCTGGACAGGGTTGGGACAGCCCCAGCATTTT. It yields the protein CASSWTGLGQPQHF. Full variable domain (remainder filled in from reference TRBV7-2 and TRBJ1-5): GAGVSQSPSNKVTEKGKDVELRCDPISGHTALYWYRQSLGQGLEFLIYFQGNSAPDKSGLPSDRFSAERTGGSVSTLTIQRTQQEDSAVYLCASSWTGLGQPQHFGDGTRLSIL.

This clonotype came up many times. The rearrangement links TRBV14 to TRBJ1-1; 9 nucleotides line up with TRBD1. CDR1 is SGHDN, CDR2 FVKESK, per germline. CDR3 length: 18 amino acids. With V trimmed by 1 base and J by 0 bases, 9 bases remained unmatched. CDR3 sequence: CASSQGTGVRGMNTEAFF. CDR3 nucleotides: TGTGCCAGCAGCCAAGGGACAGGGGTAAGAGGAATGAACACTGAAGCTTTCTTT. Drawing the rest from reference TRBV14 and TRBJ1-1, the complete variable domain is EAGVTQFPSHSVIEKGQTVTLRCDPISGHDNLYWYRRVMGKEIKFLLHFVKESKQDESGMPNNRFLAERTGGTYSTLKVQPAELEDSGVYFCASSQGTGVRGMNTEAFFGQGTRLTVV.

Of note for this clonotype: This clone may be a read error of a much larger clone one base away. The V gene is TRBV6-2 or TRBV6-3, the J gene TRBJ2-1; 7 nucleotides agree with TRBD1. V shed 6 bases, J shed 6 bases, and the junction held 5 bases outside the gene matches. There are 13 residues in the CDR3. Germline V lookup: CDR1 MNHEY, CDR2 SVGEGT. CDR3 DNA sequence: TGTGCCAGCAGGGACAGGTCCAGCAATGAGCAGTTCTTC. Translation gives CASRDRSSNEQFF.

The sample holds many counts of this clonotype. This chain joins TRBV10-3 and TRBJ2-2; 7 bases are shared with TRBD1. The trim removed 11 bases at V and 2 bases at J, leaving 11 bases unmatched. This CDR3 has 15 amino acids. Germline V gives CDR1 ENHRY, CDR2 SYGVKD. The CDR3 region has the DNA TGTGCCTCCGACTTGGGGACAGCTAACACCGGGGAGCTGTTTTTT. It yields the protein CASDLGTANTGELFF.

This clonotype was recorded many times. The genes are TRBV6-5 and TRBJ2-5; 7 bases match TRBD1. Germline CDR1 and CDR2: MNHEY and SVGAGI. The CDR3 has 14 amino acids. J lost 5 bases, V lost 5 bases, and 8 bases had no gene match. The CDR3 bases are TGTGCCAGCAGTAACCAACAGGGGTCGGAGACCCAGTACTTC. Translated: CASSNQQGSETQYF.

This clonotype was counted at least ten times. The CDR3 DNA follows: TGTGCCAGCAGTTCTCACCCCAGGGGCGGCAATCAGCCCCAGCATTTT. Translation gives CASSSHPRGGNQPQHF. The J gene is TRBJ1-5, the V gene TRBV6-5, with TRBD1 as a possible D gene (6 bases). From germline, CDR1 is MNHEY and CDR2 SVGAGI. Trimming removed 4 bases at V and 2 bases at J, with 15 bases between. The CDR3 extends over 16 amino acids.

This clonotype was recorded at least ten times. The chain is built from TRBV27 and TRBJ1-6; D is possibly TRBD1 (5 bases). Germline V lookup: CDR1 MNHEY, CDR2 SMNVEV (reference sequence). This CDR3 is 12 amino acids long. With 6 bases removed from V and 9 bases from J, the gap between germline ends came to 9 bases. This CDR3 is CASREGVSPLHF. DNA for the CDR3: TGTGCCAGCAGAGAAGGGGTTTCACCCCTCCACTTT.

This clonotype has a handful of counts. This rearrangement joins TRBV18 to TRBJ1-2, with 7 positions matching TRBD1. The CDR3 is 14 residues long. J was trimmed by 6 bases and V by 6 bases; bases with no gene match: 10. Per germline, CDR1 KGHSH and CDR2 LQKENI. The CDR3 DNA reads TGTGCCAGCTCGCCAAGAGACAGGGTCGATGGCTACACCTTC. Its protein is CASSPRDRVDGYTF. Drawing the rest from reference TRBV18 and TRBJ1-2, the complete variable domain is NAGVMQNPRHLVRRRGQEARLRCSPMKGHSHVYWYRQLPEEGLKFMVYLQKENIIDESGMPKERFSAEFPKEGPSILRIQQVVRGDSAAYFCASSPRDRVDGYTFGSGTRLTVV.

This clonotype has at least ten counts. CDR3 nucleotide sequence: TGTGCCATCAGTGAAAGGATATCAGCGGGGGGTTCGACAGATACGCAGTATTTT. Amino acid sequence: CAISERISAGGSTDTQYF. The chain links TRBV10-3 to TRBJ2-3; 9 positions agree with TRBD2. The CDR3 runs to 18 residues. With 3 bases clipped from V and 3 bases from J, the junction kept 13 bases outside the gene matches. Germline-derived CDR1 and CDR2 are ENHRY and SYGVKD.

This clonotype was recorded at least ten times. The chain links TRBV6-5 to TRBJ1-4; D is ambiguous. Germline V gene data show CDR1 as MNHEY and CDR2 as SVGAGI. The CDR3 has 15 residues. V was clipped by 6 bases and J by 0 bases, with 11 bases between them. CDR3 in amino acids: CASRTTPATNEKLFF. The CDR3 bases are TGTGCCAGCAGGACTACTCCGGCAACTAATGAAAAACTGTTTTTT.

This clonotype has a count of ten or more. V is TRBV27 and J is TRBJ2-7; 10 bases agree with TRBD2. This CDR3 is built from 15 residues. Trimming took 2 bases from V and 4 from J; bases not matched to a gene: 5. Germline-derived CDR1 and CDR2 are MNHEY and SMNVEV (reference sequence). The CDR3 region is CASSLRTSGLYEQYF. The CDR3 DNA sequence: TGTGCCAGCAGTTTAAGGACTAGCGGACTTTACGAGCAGTACTTC.

This clonotype was counted many times. The chain joins TRBV28 to TRBJ1-5, with 9 positions matching TRBD1. From germline, CDR1 is MDHEN and CDR2 SYDVKM. Losses at the gene ends were 5 bases for V and 4 bases for J; bases not matched to a gene: 9. The CDR3 runs to 16 residues. The CDR3 nucleotides are TGTGCCAGCAGTCCCGGGGACAGGGTATCGAATCAGCCCCAGCATTTT. Translated, it gives CASSPGDRVSNQPQHF.

This clonotype was observed at least ten times. The chain recombines TRBV9 with TRBJ2-2, with TRBD2 identical over 7 bases. Trimming cost V 0 bases and J 3 bases; bases outside gene matches: 8. This CDR3 is 17 amino acids long. The germline CDR1 and CDR2 sequences are SGDLS and YYNGEE. Written as DNA, the CDR3 is TGTGCCAGCAGCGTAGAAGAGGAGGGACTATACACCGGGGAGCTGTTTTTT. Protein sequence: CASSVEEEGLYTGELFF.

This clonotype came up many times. The chain recombines TRBV5-1 with TRBJ2-2; D is perhaps TRBD1 or TRBD2 (5 bases each). This CDR3 has 15 residues. CDR1 and CDR2 (germline): SGHRS, YFSETQ. The V end lost 3 bases, the J end lost 4 bases, and 13 bases lay between the germline ends. Here the CDR3 DNA reads TGCGCCAGCAGCTGGGGGTCTCGAATCACCGGGGAGCTGTTTTTT. It yields the protein CASSWGSRITGELFF.

There are many counts of this clonotype. The chain combines TRBV28 with TRBJ1-4, with D hard to call. Looked up from germline, CDR1 is MDHEN and CDR2 is SYDVKM. CDR3 length: 11 residues. V lost 7 bases and J lost 8, with 8 bases in between. Here the CDR3 DNA reads TGTGCCAGCATGGACGGGGAAAAACTGTTTTTT. Protein product: CASMDGEKLFF.

This clonotype was seen repeatedly, ten times or more. This chain's CDR3 is CASSLPPGGDTGELFF. DNA of the CDR3: TGTGCCAGCAGCTTACCCCCAGGGGGGGACACCGGGGAGCTGTTTTTT. This sequence joins TRBV7-9 and TRBJ2-2; D may match TRBD1 or TRBD2 (7 bases each). Per the germline V gene, CDR1 is SEHNR and CDR2 is FQNEAQ (reference sequence). Trimming cost V 2 bases and J 3 bases, with 13 bases left between them. The CDR3 is 16 amino acids.

In its sample, this clonotype was seen many times. This chain links TRBV7-2 with TRBJ1-6; perhaps TRBD1 as D (6 bases). There are 14 residues in the CDR3. With 5 bases removed from V and 8 bases from J, the gap between germline ends came to 13 bases. Germline V gene sequence: CDR1 SGHTA, CDR2 FQGNSA. The CDR3 sequence: CASSPLGGHSPLHF. The CDR3, as DNA: TGTGCCAGCAGCCCGTTAGGGGGGCATTCACCCCTCCACTTT.

The chain employs TRBV9 and TRBJ2-1; 8 bases agree with TRBD1. The J segment lost 4 bases and the V segment lost 1 base, leaving 10 bases of the junction unmatched. Germline V gene data show CDR1 as SGDLS and CDR2 as YYNGEE. The CDR3 has 17 residues. DNA for the CDR3: TGTGCCAGCAGCGTAATGTCCCACAGGACAGGGTACAATGAGCAGTTCTTC. Translation gives CASSVMSHRTGYNEQFF. Variable domain in full (rest from reference TRBV9 and TRBJ2-1): DSGVTQTPKHLITATGQRVTLRCSPRSGDLSVYWYQQSLDQGLQFLIQYYNGEERAKGNILERFSAQQFPDLHSELNLSSLELGDSALYFCASSVMSHRTGYNEQFFGPGTRLTVL.

This clonotype was recorded many times. This chain links TRBV12-3 or TRBV12-4 with TRBJ2-3; tentatively, D is TRBD2 (5 bases). V lost 2 bases to trimming and J lost 2 bases, with 5 bases between them. CDR3 size: 13 residues. This CDR3 reads CASSLRDTDTQYF. The CDR3, as DNA: TGTGCCAGCAGTTTACGGGACACAGATACGCAGTATTTT.

This clonotype was counted at least ten times. The chain employs TRBV15 and TRBJ2-3; TRBD2 aligns across 7 bases. V shed 4 bases and J 4 bases; nucleotides not matched to a gene: 17. CDR3 length equals 18 residues. Germline V gives CDR1 LNHNV, CDR2 YYDKDF (reference sequence). CDR3 DNA: TGTGCCACCAGCACCCAGCAACGACTAGCAACCGGCCCAGATACGCAGTATTTT. Amino acids: CATSTQQRLATGPDTQYF.

In its sample, this clonotype was seen a few times. The gene calls are TRBV29-1 and TRBJ2-7; D ambiguous. Germline lookup yields CDR1 SQVTM and CDR2 ANQGSEA. The CDR3 loop spans 12 amino acids. V lost 6 bases, J lost 9 bases, and 18 bases lay in between. CDR3 bases: TGCAGCGTGGTGACAAGCTACGATTGGCAGTACTTC. It encodes CSVVTSYDWQYF.